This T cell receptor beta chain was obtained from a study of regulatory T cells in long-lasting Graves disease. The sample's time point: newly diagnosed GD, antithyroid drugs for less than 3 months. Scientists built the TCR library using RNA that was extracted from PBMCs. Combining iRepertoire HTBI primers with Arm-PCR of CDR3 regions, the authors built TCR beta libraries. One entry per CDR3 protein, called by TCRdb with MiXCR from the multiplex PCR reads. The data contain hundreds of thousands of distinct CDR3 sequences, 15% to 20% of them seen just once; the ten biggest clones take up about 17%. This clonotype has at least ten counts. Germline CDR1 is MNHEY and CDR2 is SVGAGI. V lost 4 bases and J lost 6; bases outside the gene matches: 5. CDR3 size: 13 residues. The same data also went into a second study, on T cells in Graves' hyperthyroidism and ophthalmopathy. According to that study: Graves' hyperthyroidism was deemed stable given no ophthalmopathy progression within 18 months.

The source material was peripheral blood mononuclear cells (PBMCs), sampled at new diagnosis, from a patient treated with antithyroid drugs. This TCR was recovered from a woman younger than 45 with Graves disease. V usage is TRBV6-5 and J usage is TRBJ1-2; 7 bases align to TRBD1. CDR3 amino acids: CASSFDRADGYTF. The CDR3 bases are TGTGCCAGCAGTTTCGACAGGGCGGATGGCTACACCTTC.